There are many counts of the clone carrying this T cell receptor (beta chain). Original processing methods: After removing out-of-frame reads, over 2 million distinct TCRbeta sequences remained. Clones were read by immunoSEQ multiplex PCR, and TCRdb kept only the in-frame ones, dropping some. V and J calls and clone size come straight from that table; D and trimming were deduced from the DNA. The profile shows roughly 50,000 clones, 65% to 80% of them singletons. Single viable CD3+CD4+CD8-CD45RO+ cells were sorted as the memory CD4+ T cells. Serum IgG to CMV pp150, pp28, p38 and p52 defined serostatus. After thawing, CD4+ T cells were positively selected. This record comes from a study of memory CD4+ T cells and cytomegalovirus serostatus. At the level of the study: Of the healthy Belgian adults, 9 were CMV seropositive and approximately 25 seronegative.

Trimming took 2 bases from V and 7 from J, leaving 12 bases between them. CDR3 size: 13 residues. Germline-derived CDR1 and CDR2 are LGHNT and FRNRAP. Sequences were obtained from memory CD4+ T cells from blood. The source of this sequence is an adult in good health and CMV-seronegative. The gene calls are TRBV12-5 and TRBJ2-7; the D gene is possibly TRBD2 (6 bases). The CDR3 bases are TGTGCTAGTGGTTTGCCGCGGGGAAAGGAGCAGTACTTC. Amino acid sequence: CASGLPRGKEQYF. Looking up the rest from reference TRBV12-5 and TRBJ2-7 gives the full variable domain: DARVTQTPRHKVTEMGQEVTMRCQPILGHNTVFWYRQTMMQGLELLAYFRNRAPLDDSGMPKDRFSAEMPDATLATLKIQPSEPRDSAVYFCASGLPRGKEQYFGPGTRLTVT.